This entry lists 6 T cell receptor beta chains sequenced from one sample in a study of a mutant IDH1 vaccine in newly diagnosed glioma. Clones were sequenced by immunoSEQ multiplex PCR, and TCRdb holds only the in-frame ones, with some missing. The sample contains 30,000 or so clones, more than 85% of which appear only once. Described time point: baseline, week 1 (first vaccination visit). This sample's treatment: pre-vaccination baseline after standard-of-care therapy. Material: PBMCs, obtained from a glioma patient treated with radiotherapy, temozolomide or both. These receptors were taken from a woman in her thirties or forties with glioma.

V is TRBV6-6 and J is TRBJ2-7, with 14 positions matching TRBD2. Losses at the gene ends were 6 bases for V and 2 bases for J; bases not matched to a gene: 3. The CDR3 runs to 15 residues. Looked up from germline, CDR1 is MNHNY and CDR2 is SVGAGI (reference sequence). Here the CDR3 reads CASRGTSGGTYEQYF. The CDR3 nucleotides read TGTGCCAGCAGGGGGACTAGCGGGGGAACCTACGAGCAGTACTTC.

The CDR3 DNA is TGTGCCAGTAGTATAGATCTGGACAGGGCTAACTATGGCTACACCTTC. This codes for CASSIDLDRANYGYTF. The chain uses TRBV19 and TRBJ1-2; 8 bases line up with TRBD1. V trimming: 0 bases; J trimming: 0 bases; junction bases outside the gene matches: 3. This CDR3 contains 16 residues. Germline V gives CDR1 LNHDA, CDR2 SQIVND (reference sequence).

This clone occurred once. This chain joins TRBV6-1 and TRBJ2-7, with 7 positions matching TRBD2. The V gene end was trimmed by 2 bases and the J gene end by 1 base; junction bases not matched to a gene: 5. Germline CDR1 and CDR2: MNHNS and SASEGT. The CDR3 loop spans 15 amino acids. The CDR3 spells CASSESLARSYEQYF. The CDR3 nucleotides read TGTGCCAGCAGTGAATCACTAGCGAGATCCTACGAGCAGTACTTC.

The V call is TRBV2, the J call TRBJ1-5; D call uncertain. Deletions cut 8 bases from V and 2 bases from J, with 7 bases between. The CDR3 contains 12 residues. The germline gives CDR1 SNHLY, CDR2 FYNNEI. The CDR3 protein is CASAGGNQPQHF. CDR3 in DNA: TGTGCCAGCGCTGGAGGCAATCAGCCCCAGCATTTT.

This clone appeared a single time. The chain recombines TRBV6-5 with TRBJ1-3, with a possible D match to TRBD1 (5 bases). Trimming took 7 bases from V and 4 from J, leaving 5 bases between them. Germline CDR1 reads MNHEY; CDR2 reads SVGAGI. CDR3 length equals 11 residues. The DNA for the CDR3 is TGTGCCAGCAAGGGGGGAAACACCATATATTTT. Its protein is CASKGGNTIYF.

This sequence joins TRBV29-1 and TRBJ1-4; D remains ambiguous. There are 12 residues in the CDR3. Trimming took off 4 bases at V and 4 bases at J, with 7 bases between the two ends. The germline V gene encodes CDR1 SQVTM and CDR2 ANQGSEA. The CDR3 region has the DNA TGCAGCGTTGGAGAAATTAATGAAAAACTGTTTTTT. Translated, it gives CSVGEINEKLFF.